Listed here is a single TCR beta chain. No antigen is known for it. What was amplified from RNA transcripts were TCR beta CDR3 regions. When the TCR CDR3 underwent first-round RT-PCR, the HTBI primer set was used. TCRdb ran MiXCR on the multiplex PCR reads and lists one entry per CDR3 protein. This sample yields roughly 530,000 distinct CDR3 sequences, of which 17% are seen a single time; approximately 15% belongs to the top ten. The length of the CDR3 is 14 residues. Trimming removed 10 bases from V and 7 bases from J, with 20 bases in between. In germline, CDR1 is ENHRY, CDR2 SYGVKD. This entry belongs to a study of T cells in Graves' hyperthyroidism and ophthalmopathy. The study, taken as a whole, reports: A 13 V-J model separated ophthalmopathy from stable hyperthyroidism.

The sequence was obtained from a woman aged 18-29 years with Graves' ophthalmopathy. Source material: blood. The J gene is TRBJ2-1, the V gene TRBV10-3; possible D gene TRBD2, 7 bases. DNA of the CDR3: TGTGCCACCCAAATTAGGGGGGGGCGGAATGAGCAGTTCTTC. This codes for CATQIRGGRNEQFF.